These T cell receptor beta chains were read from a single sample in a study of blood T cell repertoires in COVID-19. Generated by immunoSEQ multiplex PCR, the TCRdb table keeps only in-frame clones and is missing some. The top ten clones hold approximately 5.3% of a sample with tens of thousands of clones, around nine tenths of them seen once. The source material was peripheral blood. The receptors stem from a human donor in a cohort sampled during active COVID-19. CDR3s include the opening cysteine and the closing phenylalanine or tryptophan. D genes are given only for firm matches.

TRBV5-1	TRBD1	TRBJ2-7	CASSVDRGLSYEQYF	TGCGCCAGCAGCGTGGACAGGGGGCTTTCCTACGAGCAGTACTTC
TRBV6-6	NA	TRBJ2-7	CASSSYYEQYF	TGTGCCAGCAGTTCTTACTACGAGCAGTACTTC
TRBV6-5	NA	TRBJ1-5	CASKFRFDYQPQHF	TGTGCCAGCAAGTTCCGATTCGACTATCAGCCCCAGCATTTT
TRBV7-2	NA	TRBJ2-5	CASSLGQHPETQYF	TGTGCCAGCAGCTTAGGCCAACACCCTGAAACCCAGTACTTC
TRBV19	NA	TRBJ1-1	CASSITGSGEAFF	TGTGCCAGTAGTATAACAGGATCGGGTGAAGCTTTCTTT
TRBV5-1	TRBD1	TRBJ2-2	CASTNQPGTGGYGELFF	TGCGCCAGCACCAACCAGCCCGGGACAGGGGGCTACGGGGAGCTGTTTTTT
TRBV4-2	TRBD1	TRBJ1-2	CASSQARGQGSYGYTF	TGTGCCAGCAGCCAAGCACGAGGACAGGGGTCCTATGGCTACACCTTC
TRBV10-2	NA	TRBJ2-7	CASSESSVVTYEQYF	TGCGCCAGCAGTGAGTCGAGTGTAGTGACCTACGAGCAGTACTTC
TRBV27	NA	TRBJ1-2	CASSLSREDYGYTF	TGTGCCAGCAGTTTATCGAGAGAAGACTATGGCTACACCTTC
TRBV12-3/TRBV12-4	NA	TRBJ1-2	CASSHTSNYGYTF	TGTGCCAGCAGCCACACCTCTAACTATGGCTACACCTTC
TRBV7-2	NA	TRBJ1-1	CASSLSRRMNTEAFF	TGTGCCAGCAGCTTAAGCCGGAGAATGAACACTGAAGCTTTCTTT